This record covers a single T cell receptor beta chain. The target antigen is unknown. Samples were taken at baseline and on day 1 of cycles 4 and 7. The CDR3 contains 15 residues. With 0 bases removed from V and 5 bases from J, the gap between germline ends came to 14 bases. In germline, CDR1 is SGHRS, CDR2 YFSETQ. This entry is derived from a study of OX40 agonist ivuxolimab in advanced cancers. Data came from immunoSEQ multiplex PCR; TCRdb stores just in-frame clones and leaves some out. This sample has roughly 50,000 clones, with about 86% found just once. The study, taken as a whole, reports: With doses of 0.1 to 3.0 mg/kg, CD4+ and CD8+ blood T cells had undergone clonal expansion by week 6. Among the lowest peripheral clonal expansion occurred in 0.1-3.0 mg/kg partial responders.

Sequencing was performed on CD4+ or CD8+ T cells sorted from blood, taken in a trial of the OX40 agonist ivuxolimab. The clonotype originates from an adult with an advanced solid tumor such as melanoma, head and neck, liver or kidney cancer. The chain carries TRBV5-1 and TRBJ2-5, with D maybe TRBD2 (6 bases). Written as DNA, the CDR3 is TGCGCCAGCAGCTTGGGGACGGTGGGGGGTGAGACCCAGTACTTC. This codes for CASSLGTVGGETQYF.